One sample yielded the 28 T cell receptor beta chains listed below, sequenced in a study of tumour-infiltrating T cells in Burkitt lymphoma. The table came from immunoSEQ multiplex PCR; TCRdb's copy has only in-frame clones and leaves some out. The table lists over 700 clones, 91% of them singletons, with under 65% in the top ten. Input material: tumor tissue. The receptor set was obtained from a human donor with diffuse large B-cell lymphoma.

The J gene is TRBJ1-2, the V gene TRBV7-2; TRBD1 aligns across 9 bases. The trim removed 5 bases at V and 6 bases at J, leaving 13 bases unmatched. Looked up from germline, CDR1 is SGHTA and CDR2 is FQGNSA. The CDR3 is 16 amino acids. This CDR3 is CASSPRQGVARNGYTF. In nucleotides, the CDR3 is TGTGCCAGCAGCCCAAGACAGGGGGTCGCGAGGAATGGCTACACCTTC.

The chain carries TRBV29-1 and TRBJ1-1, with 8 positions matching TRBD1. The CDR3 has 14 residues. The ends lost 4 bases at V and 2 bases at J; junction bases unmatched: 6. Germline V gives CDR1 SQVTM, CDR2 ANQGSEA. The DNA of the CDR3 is TGCAGCGTTGTTAGACAGGGGAGTAACACTGAAGCTTTCTTT. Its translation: CSVVRQGSNTEAFF.

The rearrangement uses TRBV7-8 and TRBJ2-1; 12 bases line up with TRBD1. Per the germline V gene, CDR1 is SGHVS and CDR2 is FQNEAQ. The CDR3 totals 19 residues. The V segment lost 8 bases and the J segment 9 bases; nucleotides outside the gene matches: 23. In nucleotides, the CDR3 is TGTGCCAGCGGCCCACACCGATTTCTCACTGGGACAGGGGGCGGTGAGCAGTTCTTC. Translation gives CASGPHRFLTGTGGGEQFF.

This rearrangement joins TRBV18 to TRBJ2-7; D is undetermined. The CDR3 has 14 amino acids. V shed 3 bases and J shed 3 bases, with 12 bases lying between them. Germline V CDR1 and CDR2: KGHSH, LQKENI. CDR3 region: CASSPSVARYEQYF. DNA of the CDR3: TGTGCCAGCTCACCTTCAGTCGCTCGCTACGAGCAGTACTTC.

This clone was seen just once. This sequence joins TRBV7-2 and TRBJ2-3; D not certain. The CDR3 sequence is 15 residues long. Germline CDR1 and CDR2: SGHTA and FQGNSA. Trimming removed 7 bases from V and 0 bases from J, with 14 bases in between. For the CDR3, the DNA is TGTGCCAGCACCCTTCGAGTATCTAGCACAGATACGCAGTATTTT. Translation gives CASTLRVSSTDTQYF.

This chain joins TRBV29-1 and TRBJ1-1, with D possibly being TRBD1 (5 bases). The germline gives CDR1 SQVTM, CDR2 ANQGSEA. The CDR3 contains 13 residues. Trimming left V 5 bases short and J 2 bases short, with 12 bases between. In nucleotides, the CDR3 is TGCAGCGTTCAGGCAGGGAGAAACACTGAAGCTTTCTTT. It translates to CSVQAGRNTEAFF. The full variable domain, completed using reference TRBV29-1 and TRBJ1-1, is SAVISQKPSRDICQRGTSLTIQCQVDSQVTMMFWYRQQPGQSLTLIATANQGSEATYESGFVIDKFPISRPNLTFSTLTVSNMSPEDSSIYLCSVQAGRNTEAFFGQGTRLTVV.

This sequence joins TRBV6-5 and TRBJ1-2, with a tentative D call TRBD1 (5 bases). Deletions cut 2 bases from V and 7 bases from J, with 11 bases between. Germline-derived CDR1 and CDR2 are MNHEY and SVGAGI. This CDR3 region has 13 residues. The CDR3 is CASSYGGRGGYTF. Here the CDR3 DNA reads TGTGCCAGCAGTTACGGGGGGAGGGGTGGCTACACCTTC.

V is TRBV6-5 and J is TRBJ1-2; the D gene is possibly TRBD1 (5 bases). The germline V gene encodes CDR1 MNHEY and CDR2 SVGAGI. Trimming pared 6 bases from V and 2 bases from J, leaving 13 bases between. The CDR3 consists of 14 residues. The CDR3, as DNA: TGTGCCAGCAGCCAAAGACAGCTCAACTATGGCTACACCTTC. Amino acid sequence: CASSQRQLNYGYTF.

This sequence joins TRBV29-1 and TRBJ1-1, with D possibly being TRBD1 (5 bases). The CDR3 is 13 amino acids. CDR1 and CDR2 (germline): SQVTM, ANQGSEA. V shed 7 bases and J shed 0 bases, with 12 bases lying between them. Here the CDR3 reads CSGRQGMNTEAFF. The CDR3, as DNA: TGCAGCGGAAGGCAGGGTATGAACACTGAAGCTTTCTTT.

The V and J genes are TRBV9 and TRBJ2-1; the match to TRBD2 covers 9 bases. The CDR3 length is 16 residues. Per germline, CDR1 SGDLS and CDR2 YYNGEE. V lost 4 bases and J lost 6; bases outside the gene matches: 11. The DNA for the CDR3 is TGTGCCAGCAGCCCCCGGGGTGGCGGGGGGGCCAATGAGCAGTTCTTC. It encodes CASSPRGGGGANEQFF.

In DNA, the CDR3 is TGTGCCAGCAGCCTTGGGACAGGGGGTTCACCCCTCCACTTT. Translation gives CASSLGTGGSPLHF. This sequence joins TRBV7-9 and TRBJ1-6, with 11 bases fitting TRBD1. CDR3 length equals 14 residues. Trimming at V came to 5 bases and at J to 9 bases, leaving 3 bases not matched to a gene. Germline assignment: CDR1 SEHNR and CDR2 FQNEAQ (reference sequence).

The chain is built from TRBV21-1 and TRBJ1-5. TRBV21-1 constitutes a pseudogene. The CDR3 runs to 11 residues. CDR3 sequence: CAIQGDQPQHF. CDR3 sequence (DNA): TGTGCCATCCAGGGAGATCAGCCCCAGCATTTT.

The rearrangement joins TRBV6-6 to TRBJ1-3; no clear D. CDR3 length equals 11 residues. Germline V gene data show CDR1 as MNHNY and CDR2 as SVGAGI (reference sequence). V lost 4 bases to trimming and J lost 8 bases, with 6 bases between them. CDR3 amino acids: CASSLVDTIYF. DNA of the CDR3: TGTGCCAGCAGTTTGGTAGACACCATATATTTT.

The CDR3 DNA reads TGTGCCAGCAGCAATTTTGCTGCAGGGGACAGGGGCAATCAGCCCCAGCATTTT. This codes for CASSNFAAGDRGNQPQHF. The rearrangement uses TRBV21-1 and TRBJ1-5; the D call TRBD1 from the table was never checked on the DNA. TRBV21-1 is annotated as a pseudogene. The CDR3 loop spans 18 amino acids.

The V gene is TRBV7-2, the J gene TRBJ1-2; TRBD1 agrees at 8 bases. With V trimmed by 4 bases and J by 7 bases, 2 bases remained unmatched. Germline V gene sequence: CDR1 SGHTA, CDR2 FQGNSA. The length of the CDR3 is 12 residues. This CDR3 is CASSSRGLGYTF. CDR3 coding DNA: TGTGCCAGCAGCTCCAGGGGGCTTGGCTACACCTTC.

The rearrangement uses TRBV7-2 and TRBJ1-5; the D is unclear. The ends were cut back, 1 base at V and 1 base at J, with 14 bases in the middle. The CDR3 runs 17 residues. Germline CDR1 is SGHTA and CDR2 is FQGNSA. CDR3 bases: TGTGCCAGCAGCTTAGTGCTGTCGGGTGGGAGCAATCAGCCCCAGCATTTT. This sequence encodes CASSLVLSGGSNQPQHF.

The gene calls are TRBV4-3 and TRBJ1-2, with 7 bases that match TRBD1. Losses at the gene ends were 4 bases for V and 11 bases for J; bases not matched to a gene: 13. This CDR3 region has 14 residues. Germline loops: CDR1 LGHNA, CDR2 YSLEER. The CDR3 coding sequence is TGCGCCAGCAGCCCGACCCTTCAGGGACAGCGTTACACCTTC. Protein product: CASSPTLQGQRYTF.

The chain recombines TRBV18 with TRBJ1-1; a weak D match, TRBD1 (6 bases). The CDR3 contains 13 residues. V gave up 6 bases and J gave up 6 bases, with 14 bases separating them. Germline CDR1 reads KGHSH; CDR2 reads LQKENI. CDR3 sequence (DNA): TGTGCCAGCTCTCCAAGGGGGGGGGCTGAAGCTTTCTTT. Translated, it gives CASSPRGGAEAFF.

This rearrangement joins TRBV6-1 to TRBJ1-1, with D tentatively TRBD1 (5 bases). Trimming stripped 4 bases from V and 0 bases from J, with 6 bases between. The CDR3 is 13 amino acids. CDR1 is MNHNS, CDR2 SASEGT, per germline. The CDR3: CASSGTMNTEAFF. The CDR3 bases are TGTGCCAGCAGTGGGACAATGAACACTGAAGCTTTCTTT.

The CDR3 spells CSAPHPNEQFF. The CDR3 nucleotides read TGCAGTGCCCCTCATCCCAATGAGCAGTTCTTC. The chain combines TRBV20-1 with TRBJ2-1; D not resolved. This CDR3 has 11 residues. Germline loops: CDR1 DFQATT, CDR2 SNEGSKA (reference sequence). The V gene lost 6 bases and the J gene lost 6 bases, with 9 bases spanning the gap.

The CDR3 loop is CASSFRLAGVEGTYEQYF. CDR3 nucleotide sequence: TGTGCCAGCAGCTTTAGACTAGCGGGAGTTGAGGGGACCTACGAGCAGTACTTC. V gene TRBV5-6 combines with J gene TRBJ2-7; 12 bases line up with TRBD2. The CDR3 is 18 amino acids. Germline values: CDR1 SGHDT, CDR2 YYEEEE. J gave up 2 bases and V 2 bases, and 11 bases lay outside the gene matches.

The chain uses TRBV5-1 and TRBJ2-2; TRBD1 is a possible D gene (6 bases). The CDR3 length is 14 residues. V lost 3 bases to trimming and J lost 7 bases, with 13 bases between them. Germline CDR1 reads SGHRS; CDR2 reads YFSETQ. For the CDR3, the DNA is TGCGCCAGCAGCTCTGCCGGACAGAGCGGGGAGCTGTTTTTT. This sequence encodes CASSSAGQSGELFF.

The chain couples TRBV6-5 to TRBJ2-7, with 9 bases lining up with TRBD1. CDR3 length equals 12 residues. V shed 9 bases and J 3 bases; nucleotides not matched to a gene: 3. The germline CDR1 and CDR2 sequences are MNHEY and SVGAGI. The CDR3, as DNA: TGTGCCAGTCGGGACAGGGACTACGAGCAGTACTTC. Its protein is CASRDRDYEQYF.

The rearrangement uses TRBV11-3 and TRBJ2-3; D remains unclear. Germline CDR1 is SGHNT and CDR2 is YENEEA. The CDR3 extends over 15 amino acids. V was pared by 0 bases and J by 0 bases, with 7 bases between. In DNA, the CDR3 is TGTGCCAGCAGCTTAGATCCTTCTAGCACAGATACGCAGTATTTT. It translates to CASSLDPSSTDTQYF.

The CDR3 DNA reads as TGTGCCAGCAGCGAGTCAGGGGGGCTGGGGCCCCTCCACTTT. It codes for CASSESGGLGPLHF. The chain is built from TRBV5-4 and TRBJ1-6; the match to TRBD1 covers 7 bases. The V gene end was trimmed by 4 bases and the J gene end by 13 bases; junction bases not matched to a gene: 11. The CDR3 spans 14 residues. Germline CDR1 reads SGHNT; CDR2 reads YYREEE (reference sequence).

CDR3 coding DNA: TGTGCCAGCAGCCGGGACTTCAAAGAGACCCAGTACTTC. Its protein product is CASSRDFKETQYF. The gene calls are TRBV5-4 and TRBJ2-5; TRBD2 is a possible D gene (6 bases). V gave up 4 bases and J gave up 3 bases, with 10 bases separating them. The CDR3 has 13 amino acids. Germline CDR1 reads SGHNT; CDR2 reads YYREEE (reference sequence).

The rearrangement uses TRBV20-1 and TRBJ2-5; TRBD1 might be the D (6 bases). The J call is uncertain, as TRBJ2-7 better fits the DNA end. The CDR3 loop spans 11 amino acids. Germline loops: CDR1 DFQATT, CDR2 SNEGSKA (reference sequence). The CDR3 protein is CSARDSYEQYF. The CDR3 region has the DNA TGCAGTGCTAGGGACAGCTACGAGCAGTACTTC.

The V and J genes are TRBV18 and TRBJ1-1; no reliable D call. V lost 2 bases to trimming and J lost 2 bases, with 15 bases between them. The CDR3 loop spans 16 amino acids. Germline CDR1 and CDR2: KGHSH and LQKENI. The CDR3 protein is CASSPSGLGGNTEAFF. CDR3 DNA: TGTGCCAGCTCACCATCGGGATTAGGAGGTAACACTGAAGCTTTCTTT.